This T cell receptor (beta chain) derives from a study of cytomegalovirus exposure and HLA in healthy donors. Study in general: Unique TCRs numbering approximately 81 million, obtained from HLA-typed donors, made up an early data release. General study results and limits: V segments that were indistinguishable, TRBV6-2 and TRBV6-3 among them, were omitted from analysis.

V was trimmed by 0 bases and J by 1 base, leaving 8 bases between them. This CDR3 is built from 14 residues. CDR1 is SGHDT, CDR2 YYEEEE, per germline. In the case of this clone: What it binds is not known.

Primers included in the PCR were 60 Vbeta and 13 Jbeta primers. Original processing notes: An analysis that came later counted some 80 million unique TCR beta chains, some 11 million shared. Sequencing was performed with immunoSEQ multiplex PCR; in TCRdb, only in-frame clones are kept and a portion is missing. Clone size and the V and J calls come from that table; the DNA yielded D and trimming. The top ten clones hold about 13% of a sample with 150,000 to 160,000 clones, more than 75% of them seen once. The sequence came from a man aged 30 to 45 in good health and CMV-seropositive. This sequence joins TRBV5-6 and TRBJ2-7, with D tentatively TRBD1 (6 bases). Sequenced: PBMCs. The CDR3 DNA is TGTGCCAGCAGCTTGGACAGGGTTTCCTACGAGCAGTACTTC. Protein sequence: CASSLDRVSYEQYF.